What follows are 18 T cell receptor beta chains derived from one specimen sequenced in a study of shared clonotypes between healthy human individuals. The table came from immunoSEQ multiplex PCR; TCRdb's copy has only in-frame clones and leaves some out. The data contain about 1 million clones, about 76% of them seen just once; the ten biggest clones take up approximately 1.5%. Specimen: memory CD4+ T cells sorted from blood. Subset reported: CD45RA-negative fraction. These receptors came from a man in his late teens or twenties in good health.

The chain links TRBV27 to TRBJ2-4, with 8 bases identical to TRBD1. In germline, CDR1 is MNHEY, CDR2 SMNVEV (reference sequence). V lost 6 bases, J lost 1 base, and 5 bases stayed unmatched. CDR3 length equals 15 residues. The CDR3 here is CASRSGGAAKNIQYF. CDR3 in DNA: TGTGCCAGCAGGTCAGGGGGCGCGGCCAAAAACATTCAGTACTTC.

In this sample, this clone turned up once. The sample carries other DNA sequences with the same CDR3. The V and J genes are TRBV6-6 and TRBJ2-1; D gene unclear. CDR1 is MNHNY, CDR2 SVGAGI, per germline (reference sequence). The CDR3 sequence is 13 residues long. V lost 2 bases, J lost 4 bases, and 6 bases lay in between. This CDR3 reads CASSYTSYNEQFF. CDR3 DNA: TGTGCCAGCAGTTACACCTCATACAATGAGCAGTTCTTC.

This rearrangement joins TRBV28 to TRBJ2-5; D is possibly TRBD1 or TRBD2 (5 bases each). V shed 1 base and J shed 4 bases, with 13 bases lying between them. Per the germline V gene, CDR1 is MDHEN and CDR2 is SYDVKM. The CDR3 sequence is 15 residues long. Written as DNA, the CDR3 is TGTGCCAGCAGTTTATCCGGGGCGCAACTAGAGACCCAGTACTTC. It encodes CASSLSGAQLETQYF.

This clone was seen a handful of times. This sequence joins TRBV27 and TRBJ1-6; D call uncertain. V lost 4 bases and J 0 bases, leaving 7 bases between the germline ends. Per germline, CDR1 MNHEY and CDR2 SMNVEV (reference sequence). This CDR3 comprises 15 residues. The CDR3 nucleotides are TGTGCCAGCAGTTGGCGGAGCTCCTATAATTCACCCCTCCACTTT. As protein: CASSWRSSYNSPLHF.

This chain uses TRBV19 with TRBJ1-2, with D unresolved. The CDR3 contains 16 residues. The ends were cut back, 5 bases at V and 2 bases at J, with 18 bases in the middle. In germline, CDR1 is LNHDA, CDR2 SQIVND (reference sequence). CDR3 sequence reads: CASSPGLEGANYGYTF. Written as DNA, the CDR3 is TGTGCCAGTAGTCCAGGCTTGGAGGGTGCGAACTATGGCTACACCTTC.

J is TRBJ1-1 and V is TRBV18; D is uncertain. The CDR3 has 14 residues. The V and J ends lost 1 base and 1 base respectively, with 7 bases between them. Germline V lookup: CDR1 KGHSH, CDR2 LQKENI. Written as DNA, the CDR3 is TGTGCCAGCTCACCACTAGCGACGAACACTGAAGCTTTCTTT. Translation gives CASSPLATNTEAFF.

V usage is TRBV5-1 and J usage is TRBJ1-3; no clear D gene. The CDR3 contains 16 residues. The V end lost 0 bases, the J end lost 0 bases, and 10 bases lay between the germline ends. The germline CDR1 and CDR2 sequences are SGHRS and YFSETQ. CDR3 DNA: TGCGCCAGCAGCTTGGATCTCCGGGCCTCTGGAAACACCATATATTTT. This encodes CASSLDLRASGNTIYF. Filled out from reference TRBV5-1 and TRBJ1-3, the complete variable domain reads KAGVTQTPRYLIKTRGQQVTLSCSPISGHRSVSWYQQTPGQGLQFLFEYFSETQRNKGNFPGRFSGRQFSNSRSEMNVSTLELGDSALYLCASSLDLRASGNTIYFGEGSWLTVV.

This chain joins TRBV29-1 and TRBJ2-7; possible D gene TRBD1, 6 bases. Between the trimmed V and J ends, which lost 7 bases and 6 bases, there was a span of 22 bases. This CDR3 contains 14 residues. Germline-derived CDR1 and CDR2 are SQVTM and ANQGSEA. In nucleotides, the CDR3 is TGCAGCGCAAGCTACCCAGGGGCGACGGGCGAGCAGTACTTC. Protein product: CSASYPGATGEQYF.

The chain uses TRBV7-8 and TRBJ2-1, with 9 bases identical to TRBD2. The CDR3 covers 15 residues. Germline V gene sequence: CDR1 SGHVS, CDR2 FQNEAQ. Unmatched junction bases numbered 10, after V lost 5 bases and J lost 8 bases. CDR3 sequence reads: CASSGRGGLSHEQFF. CDR3 coding DNA: TGTGCCAGCAGCGGGCGGGGGGGCCTTTCGCATGAGCAGTTCTTC.

This chain joins TRBV5-8 and TRBJ2-3; D unresolved. V lost 4 bases, J lost 0 bases, and 6 bases lay in between. The CDR3 length is 13 residues. Germline V gives CDR1 SGHTS, CDR2 YDEGEE. CDR3 DNA sequence: TGTGCCAGCAGCCGATACAGCACAGATACGCAGTATTTT. This translates into CASSRYSTDTQYF.

The chain combines TRBV2 with TRBJ2-5; D is perhaps TRBD1 (6 bases). V lost 6 bases and J 5 bases, leaving 16 bases between the germline ends. This CDR3 region has 14 residues. Per the germline V gene, CDR1 is SNHLY and CDR2 is FYNNEI. The chain's CDR3 is CASSQGQGGETQYF. CDR3 nucleotide sequence: TGTGCCAGCAGCCAGGGACAAGGCGGGGAGACCCAGTACTTC.

As concerns this clone: Other DNA sequences of this sample code for an identical CDR3. CDR3 bases: TGTGCCAGCAGCCAAGGAGACAGGAACACCGGGGAGCTGTTTTTT. Translating it yields CASSQGDRNTGELFF. The V gene is TRBV4-2, the J gene TRBJ2-2; a possible D gene is TRBD1 (5 bases). The ends were cut back, 1 base at V and 1 base at J, with 7 bases in the middle. Germline-derived CDR1 and CDR2 are LGHNA and YNFKEQ. The length of the CDR3 is 15 residues.

This sequence joins TRBV5-1 and TRBJ1-3; D is uncertain. This CDR3 is built from 13 residues. Trimming shortened V by 5 bases and J by 8 bases, and 14 bases separated the two germline ends. CDR1 and CDR2 from the germline V gene are SGHRS and YFSETQ. The CDR3: CASRSTASDTIYF. CDR3 DNA sequence: TGCGCCAGCAGGTCCACGGCCAGCGACACCATATATTTT. The whole variable domain, filled in from reference TRBV5-1 and TRBJ1-3, reads KAGVTQTPRYLIKTRGQQVTLSCSPISGHRSVSWYQQTPGQGLQFLFEYFSETQRNKGNFPGRFSGRQFSNSRSEMNVSTLELGDSALYLCASRSTASDTIYFGEGSWLTVV.

This rearrangement joins TRBV28 to TRBJ1-3; TRBD1 agrees at 9 bases. J gave up 5 bases and V 5 bases, and 4 bases lay outside the gene matches. Germline CDR1 is MDHEN and CDR2 is SYDVKM. The CDR3 totals 14 residues. CDR3 sequence reads: CASSTQGARNTIYF. In DNA form, the CDR3 reads TGTGCCAGCAGTACACAGGGGGCGCGAAACACCATATATTTT.

The chain links TRBV18 to TRBJ2-2; D ambiguous. V lost 0 bases, J lost 8 bases, and 13 bases lay in between. The length of the CDR3 is 15 residues. The germline V gene has CDR1 KGHSH and CDR2 LQKENI. CDR3 loop: CASSPPGKYEGELFF. The CDR3 nucleotides are TGTGCCAGCTCACCACCAGGGAAGTATGAAGGGGAGCTGTTTTTT.

This chain links TRBV10-3 with TRBJ2-4; the D is unclear. From germline, CDR1 is ENHRY and CDR2 SYGVKD. This CDR3 is 11 amino acids long. V was clipped by 3 bases and J by 4 bases, with 1 base between them. CDR3 sequence: CAISDKNIQYF. CDR3 in DNA: TGTGCCATCAGTGATAAAAACATTCAGTACTTC.

The chain combines TRBV28 with TRBJ1-1; a weak D match, TRBD1 (5 bases). The germline V and J ends were trimmed by 5 bases and 4 bases, with 17 bases remaining between them. Germline CDR1 reads MDHEN; CDR2 reads SYDVKM. The CDR3 length is 15 residues. The CDR3 nucleotides are TGTGCCAGCAGTATCCAACGGGGGGGTAGCACTGAAGCTTTCTTT. It encodes CASSIQRGGSTEAFF.

This clone was counted at least ten times. The genes are TRBV14 and TRBJ2-3; 7 nucleotides agree with TRBD2. The CDR3 extends over 15 amino acids. Germline V gives CDR1 SGHDN, CDR2 FVKESK. The V segment lost 4 bases and the J segment 2 bases; nucleotides outside the gene matches: 6. In DNA, the CDR3 is TGTGCCAGCAGCCCTGCGGGGGTCTCCACAGATACGCAGTATTTT. Translating gives CASSPAGVSTDTQYF.